The rows below give T cell receptor beta chains drawn from one sample of a study of T-cell memory formation after mild COVID-19. TCRdb fed the 5' RACE reads into MiXCR, producing one record per CDR3 protein. The sample holds some 150,000 distinct CDR3 sequences, approximately 26% seen once. What was sequenced was PBMCs or a T cell subset sorted from them (not recorded which). These receptors originate from an adult woman who had mild COVID-19 (a few samples of this study predate the infection). Cell type and time point are not known. Each CDR3 is given with its conserved first and last residue. Fields, in order: J gene, D gene, V gene, clone size, CDR3 protein, CDR3 DNA. A D gene is named only where the DNA matches it firmly. For some rows the clone size is stated as once, few or many, or as a class when expanded; others skip it.

j_gene: TRBJ2-7; d_gene: .; v_gene: TRBV20-1; abundance: .; CDR3aa: CSARGVSYEQYF; CDR3nt: TGCAGTGCTAGAGGGGTTTCCTACGAGCAGTACTTC
j_gene: TRBJ2-1; d_gene: .; v_gene: TRBV5-5; abundance: many; CDR3aa: CASSVGLRNEQFF; CDR3nt: TGTGCCAGCAGCGTGGGACTTCGGAATGAGCAGTTCTTC
j_gene: TRBJ2-2; d_gene: .; v_gene: TRBV6-5; abundance: .; CDR3aa: CASSYLWVGRELFF; CDR3nt: TGTGCCAGCAGTTACTTGTGGGTTGGTAGGGAGCTGTTTTTT
j_gene: TRBJ2-7; d_gene: .; v_gene: TRBV27; abundance: few; CDR3aa: CASRPGLQSYEQYF; CDR3nt: TGTGCCAGCAGACCGGGACTGCAATCCTACGAGCAGTACTTC
j_gene: TRBJ2-2; d_gene: .; v_gene: TRBV5-6; abundance: .; CDR3aa: CASSLLFTGELFF; CDR3nt: TGTGCCAGCAGCTTGCTATTCACCGGGGAGCTGTTTTTT
j_gene: TRBJ1-4; d_gene: .; v_gene: TRBV7-9; abundance: .; CDR3aa: CASSLVYNEKLFF; CDR3nt: TGTGCCAGCAGCTTAGTTTACAATGAAAAACTGTTTTTT
j_gene: TRBJ1-1; d_gene: .; v_gene: TRBV2; abundance: .; CDR3aa: CASKVGGMNTEAFF; CDR3nt: TGTGCCAGCAAGGTAGGCGGAATGAACACTGAAGCTTTCTTT
j_gene: TRBJ2-5; d_gene: TRBD1; v_gene: TRBV11-2; abundance: few; CDR3aa: CASSATTGGGGTQYF; CDR3nt: TGTGCCAGCAGCGCAACGACAGGGGGCGGCGGGACCCAGTACTTC
j_gene: TRBJ2-6; d_gene: .; v_gene: TRBV5-1; abundance: .; CDR3aa: CASSLDLGGANVLTF; CDR3nt: TGCGCCAGCAGCTTAGACTTGGGTGGGGCCAACGTCCTGACTTTC
j_gene: TRBJ2-1; d_gene: .; v_gene: TRBV29-1; abundance: few; CDR3aa: CSVETDFLSSYNEQFF; CDR3nt: TGCAGCGTTGAAACCGACTTTCTGAGCTCCTACAATGAGCAGTTCTTC
j_gene: TRBJ2-2; d_gene: .; v_gene: TRBV5-5; abundance: .; CDR3aa: CASSLSGANNPGDLFF; CDR3nt: TGTGCCAGCAGCTTATCAGGGGCTAATAACCCCGGGGATCTGTTTTTT
j_gene: TRBJ2-3; d_gene: .; v_gene: TRBV7-1; abundance: .; CDR3aa: CASSSSRGADTQYF; CDR3nt: TGTGCCAGCAGCTCCTCCAGGGGGGCAGATACGCAGTATTTT
j_gene: TRBJ1-2; d_gene: .; v_gene: TRBV29-1; abundance: .; CDR3aa: CSVEGDGGYTF; CDR3nt: TGCAGCGTTGAAGGGGATGGAGGCTACACCTTC
j_gene: TRBJ2-3; d_gene: TRBD2; v_gene: TRBV3-1; abundance: .; CDR3aa: CASSQDWSSGASTDTQYF; CDR3nt: TGTGCCAGCAGCCAAGATTGGTCCAGCGGGGCCAGCACAGATACGCAGTATTTT
j_gene: TRBJ1-5; d_gene: .; v_gene: TRBV7-9; abundance: few; CDR3aa: CASSLGREGNQPQHF; CDR3nt: TGTGCCAGCAGCTTGGGCAGGGAGGGCAATCAGCCCCAGCATTTT
j_gene: TRBJ2-2; d_gene: TRBD2; v_gene: TRBV15; abundance: .; CDR3aa: CATSRAGGGTGELFF; CDR3nt: TGTGCCACCAGCAGAGCTGGGGGGGGCACCGGGGAGCTGTTTTTT
j_gene: TRBJ2-7; d_gene: TRBD1; v_gene: TRBV7-2; abundance: .; CDR3aa: CASSLLPGQGTYEQYF; CDR3nt: TGTGCCAGCAGCTTACTGCCGGGACAGGGAACGTACGAGCAGTACTTC
j_gene: TRBJ2-1; d_gene: TRBD2; v_gene: TRBV19; abundance: few; CDR3aa: CASGSGGNEQFF; CDR3nt: TGTGCCAGTGGGAGCGGGGGAAATGAGCAGTTCTTC
j_gene: TRBJ2-1; d_gene: TRBD2; v_gene: TRBV6-2/TRBV6-3; abundance: .; CDR3aa: CASSYSPGLAGYNEQFF; CDR3nt: TGTGCCAGCAGTTACTCGCCGGGACTAGCGGGTTACAATGAGCAGTTCTTC
j_gene: TRBJ1-1; d_gene: .; v_gene: TRBV29-1; abundance: .; CDR3aa: CSDPQNTEAFF; CDR3nt: TGCAGCGACCCGCAGAACACTGAAGCTTTCTTT
j_gene: TRBJ2-3; d_gene: .; v_gene: TRBV5-1; abundance: .; CDR3aa: CASSLGTSRSTDTQYF; CDR3nt: TGCGCCAGCAGCTTGGGGACTTCCAGGAGCACAGATACGCAGTATTTT
j_gene: TRBJ2-5; d_gene: .; v_gene: TRBV6-2/TRBV6-3; abundance: .; CDR3aa: CASSYVGRVFMETQYF; CDR3nt: TGTGCCAGCAGTTACGTTGGTCGGGTTTTCATGGAGACCCAGTACTTC
j_gene: TRBJ2-7; d_gene: .; v_gene: TRBV6-5; abundance: .; CDR3aa: CASSLVGQSYEQYF; CDR3nt: TGTGCCAGCAGCCTCGTAGGACAGAGCTACGAGCAGTACTTC
j_gene: TRBJ1-1; d_gene: .; v_gene: TRBV4-1; abundance: .; CDR3aa: CASSQELTNTEAFF; CDR3nt: TGCGCCAGCAGCCAAGAGTTAACGAACACTGAAGCTTTCTTT
j_gene: TRBJ2-5; d_gene: .; v_gene: TRBV5-6; abundance: few; CDR3aa: CASSLAGYTEREETQYF; CDR3nt: TGTGCCAGCAGCTTGGCCGGTTATACAGAAAGGGAGGAGACCCAGTACTTC
j_gene: TRBJ2-3; d_gene: TRBD2; v_gene: TRBV7-6; abundance: .; CDR3aa: CASSSPRGGSGADTQYF; CDR3nt: TGTGCCAGCAGCAGCCCTAGAGGCGGGAGCGGGGCAGATACGCAGTATTTT
j_gene: TRBJ2-2; d_gene: TRBD1; v_gene: TRBV30; abundance: .; CDR3aa: CACLGTGGFAGELFF; CDR3nt: TGTGCCTGCCTTGGGACAGGGGGATTCGCCGGGGAGCTGTTTTTT
j_gene: TRBJ2-7; d_gene: .; v_gene: TRBV27; abundance: few; CDR3aa: CASGNLAGGGTYEQYF; CDR3nt: TGTGCCAGCGGCAATCTAGCCGGAGGAGGGACCTACGAGCAGTACTTC
j_gene: TRBJ2-7; d_gene: TRBD1; v_gene: TRBV10-3; abundance: few; CDR3aa: CAISAGTAVSYEQYF; CDR3nt: TGTGCCATCTCCGCCGGGACAGCGGTCTCCTACGAGCAGTACTTC
j_gene: TRBJ2-6; d_gene: .; v_gene: TRBV5-5; abundance: .; CDR3aa: CASSLGQGVGANVLTF; CDR3nt: TGTGCCAGCAGCTTGGGTCAAGGGGTCGGGGCCAACGTCCTGACTTTC
j_gene: TRBJ2-1; d_gene: TRBD2; v_gene: TRBV2; abundance: few; CDR3aa: CASSDAGGNEQFF; CDR3nt: TGTGCCAGCAGTGACGCGGGAGGCAATGAGCAGTTCTTC
j_gene: TRBJ1-6; d_gene: .; v_gene: TRBV7-2; abundance: .; CDR3aa: CASREDSSSYNSPLHF; CDR3nt: TGTGCCAGCAGGGAGGACAGCAGCTCCTATAATTCACCCCTCCACTTT
j_gene: TRBJ2-1; d_gene: .; v_gene: TRBV20-1; abundance: once; CDR3aa: CSAENGKVYNEQFF; CDR3nt: TGCAGTGCCGAGAACGGAAAGGTGTACAATGAGCAGTTCTTC
j_gene: TRBJ1-4; d_gene: TRBD1; v_gene: TRBV15; abundance: .; CDR3aa: CATSRDTGQGNEKLFF; CDR3nt: TGTGCCACCAGCAGAGACACGGGACAGGGTAATGAAAAACTGTTTTTT
j_gene: TRBJ2-3; d_gene: .; v_gene: TRBV2; abundance: .; CDR3aa: CASSAWDGQSTDTQYF; CDR3nt: TGTGCCAGCAGCGCCTGGGACGGCCAAAGCACAGATACGCAGTATTTT
j_gene: TRBJ1-2; d_gene: .; v_gene: TRBV6-5; abundance: .; CDR3aa: CASSYSMQNGYTF; CDR3nt: TGTGCCAGCAGTTACTCGATGCAAAATGGCTACACCTTC
j_gene: TRBJ2-3; d_gene: .; v_gene: TRBV11-2; abundance: .; CDR3aa: CASSLDLIGEYGTDTQYF; CDR3nt: TGTGCCAGCAGCTTAGATCTGATAGGGGAGTATGGGACAGATACGCAGTATTTT